These 8 T cell receptor beta chains came from one sample sequenced in a study of monozygotic twins with inflammatory bowel disease. TCRdb re-called the 5' RACE reads and gives one entry per CDR3 protein, without DNA. This sample carries about 99,000 distinct CDR3 sequences, with less than 2% going to the ten biggest clones. Sample: blood. These TCRs come from a human donor with ulcerative colitis or Crohn's disease, or a healthy co-twin of an affected twin (not recorded which).

V is TRBV7-9 and J is TRBJ2-7. The CDR3 has 15 amino acids. Looked up from germline, CDR1 is SEHNR and CDR2 is FQNEAQ (reference sequence). CDR3 sequence reads: CASSLAQGISYEQYF.

The gene calls are TRBV6-1 and TRBJ1-5; TCRdb returns TRBD1, unconfirmable since there is no DNA. Germline V lookup: CDR1 MNHNS, CDR2 SASEGT. The CDR3 sequence is 17 residues long. CDR3 sequence: CASSGSGYGYSNQPQHF.

V gene TRBV10-3 combines with J gene TRBJ1-5; TCRdb's D call, TRBD1, is unchecked because there is no DNA. This CDR3 has 16 amino acids. In germline, CDR1 is ENHRY, CDR2 SYGVKD. CDR3 loop: CAISETVAGAIQPQHF.

This chain joins TRBV25-1 and TRBJ2-2; TCRdb's D call, TRBD1, is unchecked because there is no DNA. This CDR3 is 15 amino acids long. CDR1 MGHDK and CDR2 SYGVNS come from the germline V gene. CDR3 protein: CASSEAGRNTGELFF.

The chain combines TRBV5-1 with TRBJ2-4; TCRdb indicates TRBD1, and absent DNA this call remains unverified. The CDR3 consists of 15 residues. CDR1 is SGHRS and CDR2 is YFSETQ in the germline V gene. The CDR3 spells CASSPRTGQGNIQYF.

The V and J genes are TRBV5-6 and TRBJ1-3; TCRdb calls TRBD1, which cannot be checked without DNA. The CDR3 runs 15 residues. Germline V CDR1 and CDR2: SGHDT, YYEEEE. CDR3: CASSLIGGSGNTIYF.

CDR3 sequence reads: CASSLGVSYRGSYTF. J is TRBJ1-2 and V is TRBV7-2; TCRdb's assignment of TRBD1 cannot be checked, as there is no DNA. The germline V gene has CDR1 SGHTA and CDR2 FQGNSA. The CDR3 is 15 amino acids.

This chain connects TRBV5-1 to TRBJ1-1; lacking DNA, the TRBD1 call made by TCRdb goes unchecked. There are 14 residues in the CDR3. Germline CDR1 is SGHRS and CDR2 is YFSETQ. The CDR3 sequence is CASSLGQTYTEAFF.